The rows below give T cell receptor beta chains drawn from one sample of a study of shared clonotypes between healthy human individuals. Using immunoSEQ multiplex PCR, the repertoire was profiled, and TCRdb retains in-frame clones only, with some absent. The sample comprises fewer than 550,000 clones, about 75% of which are singletons, and under 15% rests with the top ten. Sequencing was carried out using PBMCs. The receptors originated from a woman aged 40 to 50 in good health. Some clones in this sample may be carry-over from other donors' samples. Both conserved end residues are part of each CDR3. D genes are given only for firm matches. Expanded clones get a size class; other rows say once, few or many, or leave the size out.

DNA: TGTGCCAGCAGTTTTGCCACAGATACGCAGTATTTT
CDR3: CASSFATDTQYF
D: -
V: TRBV6-6
size: -
J: TRBJ2-3

DNA: TGTGCCAGTAGTGGGAGACAGGGAATCACAGATACGCAGTATTTT
CDR3: CASSGRQGITDTQYF
D: TRBD1
V: TRBV19
size: -
J: TRBJ2-3

DNA: TGTGCCAGCAGCTTAGCGGGAGGACAGGGAGGCGAGCAGTACTTC
CDR3: CASSLAGGQGGEQYF
D: TRBD1
V: TRBV7-6
size: -
J: TRBJ2-7

DNA: TGTGCCAGCAGCAAAGGTGGCAGGTCCAATGAGCAGTTCTTC
CDR3: CASSKGGRSNEQFF
D: -
V: TRBV21-1
size: -
J: TRBJ2-1

DNA: TGTGCCAGTAGTCTCGAGACAAGGCTGAACACTGAAGCTTTCTTT
CDR3: CASSLETRLNTEAFF
D: -
V: TRBV19
size: -
J: TRBJ1-1

DNA: TGCGCCAGCAGGGGGCAGAGCATGAACACTGAAGCTTTCTTT
CDR3: CASRGQSMNTEAFF
D: -
V: TRBV5-1
size: -
J: TRBJ1-1

DNA: TGTGCCAGCAGTGAAGACGTATTTAGCACAGATACGCAGTATTTT
CDR3: CASSEDVFSTDTQYF
D: -
V: TRBV6-1
size: -
J: TRBJ2-3

DNA: TGTGCCATCAGACCGGGACAGCAAGCCTACGAGCAGTACTTC
CDR3: CAIRPGQQAYEQYF
D: TRBD1
V: TRBV10-3
size: few
J: TRBJ2-7

DNA: TGCGCCAGCAGCCCGGATGGCTCCTACAATGAGCAGTTCTTC
CDR3: CASSPDGSYNEQFF
D: -
V: TRBV10-2
size: -
J: TRBJ2-1

DNA: TGCGCCAGCAGCCCCACAGCGACAGGGAACAATGAGCAGTTCTTC
CDR3: CASSPTATGNNEQFF
D: TRBD1
V: TRBV5-1
size: -
J: TRBJ2-1

DNA: TGTGCCTGGAGTGTGTGGGGCCGGGAGACCCAGTACTTC
CDR3: CAWSVWGRETQYF
D: -
V: TRBV30
size: few
J: TRBJ2-5

DNA: TGTGCCATCAGTGAGTCGGGGGCAGGGGTGAACACTGAAGCTTTCTTT
CDR3: CAISESGAGVNTEAFF
D: -
V: TRBV10-3
size: once
J: TRBJ1-1

DNA: TGTGCCACCCTAGGCGGGAGGGGGACAGATACGCAGTATTTT
CDR3: CATLGGRGTDTQYF
D: TRBD2
V: TRBV7-8
size: -
J: TRBJ2-3

DNA: TGCAGCGTTGAAGATCCCGGGGAAGGGGGATTAGATACGCAGTATTTT
CDR3: CSVEDPGEGGLDTQYF
D: -
V: TRBV29-1
size: -
J: TRBJ2-3

DNA: TGTGCCAGCAGTTCCTCCCTAGGACTGTGGGAGCAGTACTTC
CDR3: CASSSSLGLWEQYF
D: -
V: TRBV28
size: -
J: TRBJ2-7

DNA: TGTGCCAGCACCGGGTCCCTAGGGCACAATGAGCAGTTCTTC
CDR3: CASTGSLGHNEQFF
D: -
V: TRBV27
size: few
J: TRBJ2-1

DNA: TGTGCCAGCTCACTGAGCAGGGGGAACACTGAAGCTTTCTTT
CDR3: CASSLSRGNTEAFF
D: -
V: TRBV18
size: -
J: TRBJ1-1

DNA: TGTGCCAGCAGTGAAAGACAGGGTTCCTTTCGGAATGAGCAGTTCTTC
CDR3: CASSERQGSFRNEQFF
D: TRBD1
V: TRBV25-1
size: -
J: TRBJ2-1

DNA: TGCAGCGTTATCCCTTTTGTGGGGGGCGGGCTTAGAGGCTACACCTTC
CDR3: CSVIPFVGGGLRGYTF
D: -
V: TRBV29-1
size: -
J: TRBJ1-2

DNA: TGTGCCACCGGACAGGGGCCTTCCCCCGGGGAGCTGTTTTTT
CDR3: CATGQGPSPGELFF
D: TRBD1
V: TRBV9
size: -
J: TRBJ2-2

DNA: TGCGCCAGCAGCCAAATTGCGGGAAGTGAGCAGTTCTTC
CDR3: CASSQIAGSEQFF
D: -
V: TRBV4-1
size: few
J: TRBJ2-1

DNA: TGTGCCAGCAGCCAAAGGGGCTTCTTCTATGAGCAGTTCTTC
CDR3: CASSQRGFFYEQFF
D: -
V: TRBV11-2
size: -
J: TRBJ2-1

DNA: TGTGCCACCAGCAGAGATCAGGGGGGAACCTACGAGCAGTACTTC
CDR3: CATSRDQGGTYEQYF
D: -
V: TRBV15
size: -
J: TRBJ2-7

DNA: TGTGCCAGCAGCCTCCGGACAGGGTTTCGTAATGAAAAACTGTTTTTT
CDR3: CASSLRTGFRNEKLFF
D: TRBD1
V: TRBV11-2
size: -
J: TRBJ1-4

DNA: TGTGCCAGCAGCTCCGCTAGCGGTAGAACTTACGAGCAGTACTTC
CDR3: CASSSASGRTYEQYF
D: TRBD2
V: TRBV7-2
size: -
J: TRBJ2-7

DNA: TGTGCCAGCAGCTCGGACCCAAGTCAGTCCTACGAGCAGTACTTC
CDR3: CASSSDPSQSYEQYF
D: -
V: TRBV11-2
size: -
J: TRBJ2-7

DNA: TGTGCCAGTAGATTAACCGGGACTAGCGGGTCGAATGAGCAGTTCTTC
CDR3: CASRLTGTSGSNEQFF
D: TRBD2
V: TRBV19
size: -
J: TRBJ2-1

DNA: TGTGCCAGCAGACAGGGAGGTACCGGGGAGCTGTTTTTT
CDR3: CASRQGGTGELFF
D: -
V: TRBV28
size: once
J: TRBJ2-2

DNA: TGTGCCAGCAGCTTAGACGGGATAGCGGGAGTAGGGGAGCTGTTTTTT
CDR3: CASSLDGIAGVGELFF
D: TRBD2
V: TRBV11-3
size: -
J: TRBJ2-2

DNA: TGTGCCTGGAGTGGGCCACAGGCTAGATATGGCTACACCTTC
CDR3: CAWSGPQARYGYTF
D: -
V: TRBV30
size: once
J: TRBJ1-2

DNA: TGTGCCAGCAGCTCGGGACGGCCCCTAGGTACGCAGTATTTT
CDR3: CASSSGRPLGTQYF
D: -
V: TRBV7-3
size: -
J: TRBJ2-3

DNA: TGTGCCAGCAGGGGAATGTATGGGAGTAGTAATGAGCAGTTCTTC
CDR3: CASRGMYGSSNEQFF
D: -
V: TRBV7-2
size: -
J: TRBJ2-1

DNA: TGCGCCAGCAGCCCGGGACTAGCGGCCACCGGGGAGCTGTTTTTT
CDR3: CASSPGLAATGELFF
D: TRBD2
V: TRBV5-1
size: few
J: TRBJ2-2

DNA: TGTGCCAGCAACTACCGGGACTTATCCTACGAGCAGTACTTC
CDR3: CASNYRDLSYEQYF
D: -
V: TRBV6-1
size: -
J: TRBJ2-7

DNA: TGTGCCAGCAGTTTCGGCAGGGTAGGGGGTGAGCAGTTCTTC
CDR3: CASSFGRVGGEQFF
D: -
V: TRBV28
size: -
J: TRBJ2-1

DNA: TGTGCCAGCAGCTTAGTGGCAGGGAACTCTGGAAACACCATATATTTT
CDR3: CASSLVAGNSGNTIYF
D: -
V: TRBV7-8
size: -
J: TRBJ1-3

DNA: TGTGCCCTCACGGGTATGGCGGACAGGGATGGAGCTGGAAACACCATATATTTT
CDR3: CALTGMADRDGAGNTIYF
D: TRBD1
V: TRBV7-9
size: once
J: TRBJ1-3

DNA: TGCGCCAGCAGCTTGGGGATTGATGGGAATCAGCCCCAGCATTTT
CDR3: CASSLGIDGNQPQHF
D: -
V: TRBV5-1
size: many
J: TRBJ1-5

DNA: TGTGCCAGCAGCTTAGAAGGGACTAGCGGGACCGTCAATCAGGAGCAGTTCTTC
CDR3: CASSLEGTSGTVNQEQFF
D: TRBD2
V: TRBV11-3
size: few
J: TRBJ2-1

DNA: TGTGCCAGTAGTATAATTAGCGGGAGCAGCGAGACCCAGTACTTC
CDR3: CASSIISGSSETQYF
D: TRBD2
V: TRBV19
size: -
J: TRBJ2-5

DNA: TGTGCCAGCAGTTGGACAGGGAATCAGCCCCAGCATTTT
CDR3: CASSWTGNQPQHF
D: TRBD1
V: TRBV27
size: -
J: TRBJ1-5

DNA: TGTGCCAGCAGCCAAGGGACAGGACCCTACGAGCAGTACTTC
CDR3: CASSQGTGPYEQYF
D: TRBD1
V: TRBV14
size: -
J: TRBJ2-7

DNA: TGTGCCAGCAGCTGGGACCGAGCCTACGAGCAGTACTTC
CDR3: CASSWDRAYEQYF
D: -
V: TRBV28
size: -
J: TRBJ2-7

DNA: TGTGCCAGCAGAGGGAGCGAGCGCTATGGCTACACCTTC
CDR3: CASRGSERYGYTF
D: -
V: TRBV28
size: -
J: TRBJ1-2

DNA: TGTGCCTGGAGTCGACAGGGTGGTGGCTACACCTTC
CDR3: CAWSRQGGGYTF
D: TRBD1
V: TRBV30
size: -
J: TRBJ1-2

DNA: TGCGCCAGCAGCTTGCTAGCGGGAGAAGATAATGAGCAGTTCTTC
CDR3: CASSLLAGEDNEQFF
D: TRBD2
V: TRBV5-1
size: -
J: TRBJ2-1

DNA: TGTGCCAGCAGGCGGGGGGGGCGGAACACTGAAGCTTTCTTT
CDR3: CASRRGGRNTEAFF
D: -
V: TRBV6-6
size: many
J: TRBJ1-1

DNA: TGTGCCAGCAGCTCACACATCGGTGAGCAGTTCTTC
CDR3: CASSSHIGEQFF
D: -
V: TRBV11-3
size: -
J: TRBJ2-1